The 22 T cell receptor beta chains given below trace back to one sample, sequenced in a study of CD8 T cells in ankylosing spondylitis. A single record per CDR3 protein comes from TCRdb applying MiXCR to the 5' RACE reads. This sample has some 130,000 distinct CDR3 sequences; around 10% occur once, and the top ten carry roughly 4%. Sequencing was done on a sample of blood, either unsorted or a sorted T cell fraction (not recorded which). These receptors all stem from a female donor with ankylosing spondylitis or in good health (not recorded which).

This clonotype occurred many times. The V call is TRBV29-1, the J call TRBJ1-1, with a tentative D call TRBD1 (6 bases). This CDR3 spans 13 amino acids. CDR1 is SQVTM, CDR2 ANQGSEA, per germline. Trimming cost V 6 bases and J 2 bases, with 13 bases left between them. CDR3 coding DNA: TGCAGCGTCCGGGGGGGCTCTAACACTGAAGCTTTCTTT. It is translated as CSVRGGSNTEAFF.

The J gene is TRBJ2-7, the V gene TRBV7-2; TRBD2 matches 10 bases. Germline V gene lookup returns CDR1 SGHTA and CDR2 FQGNSA. The CDR3 consists of 13 residues. V trimming: 8 bases; J trimming: 2 bases; junction bases outside the gene matches: 3. The CDR3 protein is CASATSGAYEQYF. DNA for the CDR3: TGTGCCAGCGCCACTAGCGGGGCCTACGAGCAGTACTTC.

The table lists this clonotype with many counts. The chain joins TRBV20-1 to TRBJ2-7; 7 bases align to TRBD1. CDR1 DFQATT and CDR2 SNEGSKA come from the germline V gene (reference sequence). The junction had 4 bases not matched to a gene; V was cut back by 6 bases and J by 2 bases. The CDR3 contains 12 residues. DNA of the CDR3: TGCAGTGCCGACAGGGTACCCTACGAGCAGTACTTC. Translating gives CSADRVPYEQYF.

This clonotype has ten or more counts. The chain has TRBV12-3 or TRBV12-4 and TRBJ1-2; TRBD1 matches at 7 bases. CDR3 size: 14 residues. After removal of 7 bases from V and 2 bases from J, the junction contained 7 bases not matched to a gene. CDR3 region: CASTLRGQNYGYTF. CDR3 coding DNA: TGTGCCAGCACCTTACGGGGACAGAACTATGGCTACACCTTC.

This clonotype occurred many times. V is TRBV27 and J is TRBJ1-2; possibly TRBD1 for D (6 bases). V was clipped by 5 bases and J by 4 bases, with 14 bases between them. The CDR3 contains 14 residues. Germline V gives CDR1 MNHEY, CDR2 SMNVEV (reference sequence). The chain's CDR3 is CASSHNRETYGYTF. The CDR3 DNA follows: TGTGCCAGCAGTCATAACAGGGAGACCTATGGCTACACCTTC.

This clonotype occurred many times. The V and J genes are TRBV3-1 and TRBJ2-2; a possible D gene is TRBD2 (5 bases). The V end was cut by 0 bases, the J end by 4 bases, with 9 bases between. The V gene's germline CDR1 is LGHDT and CDR2 YNNKEL (reference sequence). The CDR3 sequence is 15 residues long. The CDR3 DNA reads TGTGCCAGCAGCCAAGATTATCGGGGCACCGGGGAGCTGTTTTTT. Amino acid sequence: CASSQDYRGTGELFF.

At least ten counts were recorded for this clonotype. V and J are TRBV30 and TRBJ1-1, with TRBD1 as a possible D gene (6 bases). The V gene's germline CDR1 is GTSNPN and CDR2 SVGIG (reference sequence). The V and J ends lost 0 bases and 5 bases respectively, with 10 bases between them. The CDR3 is made up of 13 amino acids. DNA of the CDR3: TGTGCCTGGAGTGTAAGAGGGGGGACTGAAGCTTTCTTT. Translation: CAWSVRGGTEAFF. Variable domain in full (rest from reference TRBV30 and TRBJ1-1): SQTIHQWPATLVQPVGSPLSLECTVEGTSNPNLYWYRQAAGRGLQLLFYSVGIGQISSEVPQNLSASRPQDRQFILSSKKLLLSDSGFYLCAWSVRGGTEAFFGQGTRLTVV.

In this sample, this clonotype turned up a few times. V and J are TRBV7-9 and TRBJ2-7; a weak D match, TRBD1 (5 bases). This CDR3 is 11 amino acids long. The V gene lost 5 bases and the J gene lost 7 bases, with 9 bases spanning the gap. Germline-derived CDR1 and CDR2 are SEHNR and FQNEAQ (reference sequence). The CDR3 reads CASSPGWEQYF. The DNA of the CDR3 is TGTGCCAGCAGCCCAGGGTGGGAGCAGTACTTC.

This clonotype was observed at least ten times. The rearrangement links TRBV19 to TRBJ2-7, with no clear D. Trimming removed 4 bases from V and 0 bases from J, with 10 bases in between. The CDR3 runs 14 residues. Germline values: CDR1 LNHDA, CDR2 SQIVND (reference sequence). CDR3 bases: TGTGCCAGTAGTACCGAAGATTACTCCTACGAGCAGTACTTC. Protein sequence: CASSTEDYSYEQYF.

V usage is TRBV4-2 and J usage is TRBJ1-2; D gene ambiguous. Per germline, CDR1 LGHNA and CDR2 YNFKEQ. The CDR3 sequence is 11 residues long. V was shortened by 1 base and J by 7 bases, with 4 bases between the two germline ends. In DNA form, the CDR3 reads TGTGCCAGCAGCCAAGGAGGTGGCTACACCTTC. Translating it yields CASSQGGGYTF.

This clonotype was detected ten times or more. This chain joins TRBV20-1 and TRBJ2-5; 8 bases map to TRBD2. V trimming: 8 bases; J trimming: 5 bases; junction bases outside the gene matches: 4. Germline CDR1 and CDR2: DFQATT and SNEGSKA (reference sequence). The CDR3 has 11 amino acids. CDR3 DNA: TGCAGTAGCGGGGGCGCGGAGACCCAGTACTTC. It translates to CSSGGAETQYF.

This clonotype was found many times. This chain links TRBV25-1 with TRBJ1-5; no definite D call. Trimming took off 4 bases at V and 4 bases at J, with 5 bases between the two ends. This CDR3 contains 12 residues. CDR1 and CDR2 from the germline V gene are MGHDK and SYGVNS. CDR3 residues: CASSVGNQPQHF. The CDR3 DNA follows: TGTGCCAGCAGTGTTGGTAATCAGCCCCAGCATTTT.

Turning to this clonotype: A much larger clone lies a single base off, so this may be a read error. This chain connects TRBV5-1 to TRBJ1-2; D unclear. This CDR3 is 14 amino acids long. Germline V lookup: CDR1 SGHRS, CDR2 YFSETQ. CDR3 loop: CTSSFGEFLYGYTF. The CDR3 DNA reads TGCACCAGCAGCTTTGGGGAATTCCTCTATGGCTACACCTTC.

This clonotype was observed a few times. The chain combines TRBV12-3 or TRBV12-4 with TRBJ1-1; TRBD1 is a possible D gene (5 bases). V was shortened by 6 bases and J by 2 bases, with 19 bases between the two germline ends. The CDR3 length is 16 residues. CDR3 in DNA: TGTGCCAGCAGGTCCCTGAGGAGGGGTCAAAACACTGAAGCTTTCTTT. It yields the protein CASRSLRRGQNTEAFF.

At least ten counts were recorded for this clonotype. The chain uses TRBV6-5 and TRBJ1-3; D uncertain. Trimming shortened V by 5 bases and J by 4 bases, and 12 bases separated the two germline ends. The CDR3 has 14 residues. Germline lookup yields CDR1 MNHEY and CDR2 SVGAGI. The CDR3 nucleotides read TGTGCCAGCAGTCTGACATCAACGGGAAACACCATATATTTT. Its translation: CASSLTSTGNTIYF.

In this sample, this clonotype turned up many times. The chain is built from TRBV7-8 and TRBJ2-1; D possibly corresponds to TRBD1 (6 bases). This CDR3 region has 16 residues. The V end was cut by 5 bases, the J end by 0 bases, with 14 bases between. Germline CDR1 SGHVS, CDR2 FQNEAQ. The CDR3 region is CASSPLGTRSYNEQFF. DNA for the CDR3: TGTGCCAGCAGCCCCTTAGGGACACGCTCCTACAATGAGCAGTTCTTC.

This clonotype was picked up a small number of times. The J gene is TRBJ1-1, the V gene TRBV7-3; D gene uncertain. Germline V gene sequence: CDR1 SGHTA, CDR2 FQGTGA. The CDR3 is made up of 14 amino acids. Trimming took off 5 bases at V and 0 bases at J, with 10 bases between the two ends. CDR3 bases: TGTGCCAGCAGCGGATATACAGTGAACACTGAAGCTTTCTTT. Translated, it gives CASSGYTVNTEAFF.

This clonotype was detected ten times or more. The chain combines TRBV7-2 with TRBJ2-2; a possible D gene is TRBD2 (5 bases). Germline CDR1 and CDR2: SGHTA and FQGNSA. The CDR3 is 13 amino acids. V lost 6 bases to trimming and J lost 5 bases, with 10 bases between them. For the CDR3, the DNA is TGTGCCAGCAGAACTAGTTTTACCGGGGAGCTGTTTTTT. Translating gives CASRTSFTGELFF.

There are many counts of this clonotype. The chain uses TRBV12-3 or TRBV12-4 and TRBJ2-1, with TRBD2 matching 8 bases. The junction had 8 bases not matched to a gene; V was cut back by 3 bases and J by 7 bases. The CDR3 is 15 amino acids. CDR3 in amino acids: CASSLGAGVENEQFF. CDR3 bases: TGTGCCAGCAGTTTGGGAGCGGGAGTGGAGAATGAGCAGTTCTTC.

With regard to this clonotype: This sequence may be a read error, since a much larger clone differs from it by one base. The V call is TRBV20-1, the J call TRBJ2-2; a weak D match, TRBD2 (5 bases). The CDR3 has 15 amino acids. Trimming pared 6 bases from V and 4 bases from J, leaving 18 bases between. Germline V gene data show CDR1 as DFQATT and CDR2 as SNEGSKA (reference sequence). Here the CDR3 DNA reads TGCAGTGCGGCTAGCCCTCTTCACGGCACCGGGGAGCTGTTTTTT. Translated, it gives CSAASPLHGTGELFF.

This clonotype was observed at least ten times. The V and J genes are TRBV6-1 and TRBJ1-1, with D perhaps matching TRBD1 (6 bases). CDR1 MNHNS and CDR2 SASEGT come from the germline V gene. Trimming left V 7 bases short and J 4 bases short, with 19 bases between. CDR3 size: 15 residues. Here the CDR3 DNA reads TGTGCCAGCACCTGGGGGCAGGGCGGAGGCACTGAAGCTTTCTTT. Translating gives CASTWGQGGGTEAFF.

Concerning this clonotype: A much larger clone differs by one base, so this may be a read error. J is TRBJ2-1 and V is TRBV14, with D possibly TRBD2 on 7 matching bases. This CDR3 contains 20 residues. The germline V and J ends were trimmed by 0 bases and 2 bases, with 23 bases remaining between them. Per the germline V gene, CDR1 is SGHDN and CDR2 is FVKESK. The DNA for the CDR3 is TGTGCCAGCAGCCAAGATCGTGTGTGGGGGGGCCCCGGGACCTACAATGAGCAGTTCTTC. It codes for CASSQDRVWGGPGTYNEQFF.